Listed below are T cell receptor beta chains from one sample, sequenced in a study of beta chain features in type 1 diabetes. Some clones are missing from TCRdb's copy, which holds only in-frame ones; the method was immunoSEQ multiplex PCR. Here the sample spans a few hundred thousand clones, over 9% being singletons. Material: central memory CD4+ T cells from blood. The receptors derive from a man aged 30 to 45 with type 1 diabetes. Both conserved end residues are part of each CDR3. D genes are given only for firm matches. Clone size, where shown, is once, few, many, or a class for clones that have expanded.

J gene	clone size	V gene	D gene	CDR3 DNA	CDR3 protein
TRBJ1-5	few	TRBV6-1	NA	TGTGCCAGCAGTGACCTGGGGCGAGATCAGCCCCAGCATTTT	CASSDLGRDQPQHF
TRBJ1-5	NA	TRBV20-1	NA	TGCAGTGTTGATAATCAGCCCCAGCATTTT	CSVDNQPQHF
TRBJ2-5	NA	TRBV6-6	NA	TGTGCCAGCAGTTACGGGTTGGGGACGGCCCAAGAGACCCAGTACTTC	CASSYGLGTAQETQYF
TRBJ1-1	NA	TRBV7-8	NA	TGTGCCAGCAGCTTAAGGGGCCCCGCGAACACTGAAGCTTTCTTT	CASSLRGPANTEAFF
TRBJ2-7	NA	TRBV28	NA	TGTGCCAGCAGTTTAACCAGCTCCTACGAGCAGTACTTC	CASSLTSSYEQYF
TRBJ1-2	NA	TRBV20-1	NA	TGCAGTGCTAGTAACTATGGCTACACCTTC	CSASNYGYTF
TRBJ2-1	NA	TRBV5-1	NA	TGCGCCAGCAGCGACCCCTCCCCATACAATGAGCAGTTCTTC	CASSDPSPYNEQFF
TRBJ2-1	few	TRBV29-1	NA	TGCAGCGTTTCACGGGGGAGTTCCTACAATGAGCAGTTCTTC	CSVSRGSSYNEQFF
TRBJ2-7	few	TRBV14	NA	TGTGCCAGCAGCGCGGACTGGAACTCCTACGAGCAGTACTTC	CASSADWNSYEQYF
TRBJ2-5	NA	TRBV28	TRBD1	TGTGCCAGCAGGCTCCGGGACAGGGCCCACTTC	CASRLRDRAHF
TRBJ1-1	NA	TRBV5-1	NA	TGCGCCAGCACCCCCGGGCCGGGGCTAAACACTGAAGCTTTCTTT	CASTPGPGLNTEAFF
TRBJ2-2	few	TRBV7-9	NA	TGTGCCAGCAGCCAAGGGACACCTAACACCGGGGAGCTGTTTTTT	CASSQGTPNTGELFF
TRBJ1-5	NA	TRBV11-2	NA	TGTGCCAGCAGCGGCAGCCCCGATCAGCCCCAGCATTTT	CASSGSPDQPQHF
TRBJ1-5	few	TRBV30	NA	TGTGCCTGGAGTACCGGGACCGGAGGCAATCAGCCCCAGCATTTT	CAWSTGTGGNQPQHF
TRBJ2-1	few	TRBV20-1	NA	TGCAGTGCTAATCTAGAAAGAAAGCAGTTCTTC	CSANLERKQFF